Following are 2 T cell receptor beta chains from one sample sequenced in a study of blood T cell repertoires in COVID-19. Method: immunoSEQ multiplex PCR; TCRdb's copy keeps in-frame clones and lacks some. The table records around 470,000 clones, 89% of them present only once. Sequencing was done on a sample of peripheral blood. These receptors originate from a man between 18 and 29 years old with COVID-19, enrolled during active disease.

This clone was detected a few times. The gene calls are TRBV19 and TRBJ2-1, with TRBD2 identical over 9 bases. The J segment lost 5 bases and the V segment lost 3 bases, leaving 5 bases of the junction unmatched. Germline CDR1 is LNHDA and CDR2 is SQIVND (reference sequence). CDR3 length equals 15 residues. CDR3 amino acids: CASSIGAGGHNEQFF. DNA for the CDR3: TGTGCCAGTAGTATCGGAGCGGGGGGACACAATGAGCAGTTCTTC.

The CDR3 nucleotides are TGCAGCGTTGAAGATCCGAGCCCCGAGGTCGGAAAACTGTTTTTT. Protein sequence: CSVEDPSPEVGKLFF. This chain links TRBV29-1 with TRBJ1-4; the D is unclear. The CDR3 totals 15 residues. Looked up from germline, CDR1 is SQVTM and CDR2 is ANQGSEA. V was cut by 0 bases and J by 10 bases, with 18 bases left in between.